This is a list of T cell receptor beta chains from one sample in a study of T-cell reconstitution after alpha-beta-depleted transplantation in children. TCRdb fed the PCR reads into MiXCR, producing one record per CDR3 protein. The sample records 800,000 to 1,000,000 distinct CDR3 sequences, about 31% being singletons. Sequenced material: PBMCs, mostly from graft donor cells, taken 360 days after TCRalphabeta/CD19-depleted stem cell transplant. The receptors originated from a boy in the first two years of life who had a stem cell transplant for SCID, so the T cells may come from the graft donor. Both conserved end residues are trimmed from each CDR3.

j_call v_call cdr3_aa
TRBJ1-4 TRBV7-9 ASSPRGGLTNEKLF
TRBJ1-1 TRBV5-5 ASRIAPGDTEAF
TRBJ2-3 TRBV18 ASSRLLGGGASTDTQY
TRBJ2-1 TRBV11-2 ASSLRSSSGGRSDEQF
TRBJ2-1 TRBV4-1 ASSQESPVGEQF
TRBJ2-7 TRBV20-1 SARRLDSSYEQY
TRBJ2-1 TRBV24-1 ATSLSAGPNRGPSSYNEQF
TRBJ2-1 TRBV21-1 ASRPRDEGSRSNEQF
TRBJ2-7 TRBV29-1 SVGALHSAYEQY
TRBJ2-2 TRBV19 ASSVFKFGHTGELF
TRBJ2-3 TRBV12-3/TRBV12-4 ASRSRPGRRGGTDTQY
TRBJ1-5 TRBV7-8 ASSLGGTQNSNQPQH
TRBJ2-5 TRBV4-1 ASSRGQGRETQY
TRBJ1-1 TRBV6-5 ASSYKALGNTEAF
TRBJ2-5 TRBV29-1 SVLTGGKETQY
TRBJ1-3 TRBV12-3/TRBV12-4 ASSPDRGPGNTIC
TRBJ2-1 TRBV5-1 ASSLKPAGLGGGQF
TRBJ2-3 TRBV20-1 SARTPGGPKDTQY
TRBJ2-7 TRBV28 ASNSVPGTSLSEQY
TRBJ1-1 TRBV29-1 SVGSQEYTEAF
TRBJ2-2 TRBV3-1 ASRAGLAGGPYTGELF
TRBJ1-1 TRBV2 ASSKTGLNTEAF
TRBJ1-1 TRBV2 ASSVDRGQAF
TRBJ2-1 TRBV6-1 ASTRDRGKWNEQF
TRBJ2-1 TRBV6-5 ASSYEAGGYNEQF
TRBJ2-3 TRBV4-3 ASSQGSGGTDTQY
TRBJ2-3 TRBV12-3/TRBV12-4 ASISRGLGQQGSDTQY
TRBJ2-7 TRBV20-1 SARSPVPSYEQY
TRBJ2-1 TRBV14 ASSQGAGGWNEQF
TRBJ1-3 TRBV10-3 AISPQGHTIY
TRBJ2-7 TRBV7-2 ASSSQTGVSYEQY
TRBJ2-1 TRBV7-8 ASSPTGVSNGEQF
TRBJ2-1 TRBV9 ASSLEMLPLNEQF
TRBJ1-1 TRBV6-2/TRBV6-3 ASSYSKGTSGGPLNTEAF
TRBJ2-1 TRBV6-2/TRBV6-3 ASSREGQGRYNEQF
TRBJ2-5 TRBV5-1 ASSNPTGSETQY
TRBJ2-1 TRBV4-2 ASSDWGRQGGNNEQF